This record covers a single TCR beta chain. What it binds is unknown. Clones were sequenced by immunoSEQ multiplex PCR, and TCRdb holds only the in-frame ones, with some missing. The table has roughly 2.2 million clones, under 95% seen once. These data originate in a study of shared clonotypes between healthy human individuals. Study-wide results and limits: Generation of non-shared clonotypes was less probable than generation of clonotypes shared by all four donors. Represented diversity, genetic and exposure-history alike, was limited by few donors.

The germline gives CDR1 SGHAT, CDR2 FQNNGV. J was trimmed by 2 bases and V by 4 bases; bases with no gene match: 3. The length of the CDR3 is 14 residues. The TCR comes from a young man in good health. Some clones in this sample may be carry-over from other donors' samples. The V call is TRBV11-2, the J call TRBJ2-7; 9 bases align to TRBD1. The sequenced material came from naive CD4+ T cells from PBMCs. The sample's subset: CD45RA+ positively selected. CDR3 protein: CASSWDRVTYEQYF. CDR3 nucleotide sequence: TGTGCCAGCAGCTGGGACAGGGTCACCTACGAGCAGTACTTC. The complete variable domain, with remaining parts taken from reference TRBV11-2 and TRBJ2-7, reads EAGVAQSPRYKIIEKRQSVAFWCNPISGHATLYWYQQILGQGPKLLIQFQNNGVVDDSQLPKDRFSAERLKGVDSTLKIQPAKLEDSAVYLCASSWDRVTYEQYFGPGTRLTVT.